This T cell receptor beta chain stems from a study of blood T cell repertoires in COVID-19. V shed 9 bases, J shed 7 bases, and the junction held 6 bases outside the gene matches. The germline V gene encodes CDR1 MNHNY and CDR2 SVGAGI (reference sequence). The CDR3 length is 13 residues. This table comes from immunoSEQ multiplex PCR, and its TCRdb copy is limited to in-frame clones, with some not included. This sample carries 250,000 to 350,000 clones, 89% of them seen once, and the ten largest clones take roughly an eighth. The chain links TRBV6-6 to TRBJ1-5; 10 positions agree with TRBD1. This receptor was obtained from a woman aged 60 to 75 with acute or convalescent COVID-19. Input material: peripheral blood. This chain's CDR3 is CASFRDRGQPQHF. CDR3 in DNA: TGTGCCAGTTTCCGGGACAGGGGCCAGCCCCAGCATTTT.